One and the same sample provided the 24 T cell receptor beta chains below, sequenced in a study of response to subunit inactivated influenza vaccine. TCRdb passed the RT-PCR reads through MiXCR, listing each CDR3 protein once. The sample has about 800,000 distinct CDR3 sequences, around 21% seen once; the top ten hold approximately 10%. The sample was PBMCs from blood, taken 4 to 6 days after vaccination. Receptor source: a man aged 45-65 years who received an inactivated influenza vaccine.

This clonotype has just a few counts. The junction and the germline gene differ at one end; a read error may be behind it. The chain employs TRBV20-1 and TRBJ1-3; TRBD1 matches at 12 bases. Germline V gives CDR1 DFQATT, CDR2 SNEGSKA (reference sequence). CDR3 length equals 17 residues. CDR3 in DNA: TGCAGTGCAAGAGGGACAGGGGGCTCTAGGGCCGGAAACACCATATATTTT. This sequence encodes CSARGTGGSRAGNTIYF.

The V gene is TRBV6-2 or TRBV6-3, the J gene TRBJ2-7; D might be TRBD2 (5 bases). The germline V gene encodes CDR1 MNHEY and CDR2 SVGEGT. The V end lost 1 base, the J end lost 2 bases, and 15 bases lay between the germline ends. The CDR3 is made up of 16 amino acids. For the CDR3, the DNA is TGTGCCAGCAGTTACTTCGTTCTAGCCCCAACCTACGAGCAGTACTTC. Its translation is CASSYFVLAPTYEQYF.

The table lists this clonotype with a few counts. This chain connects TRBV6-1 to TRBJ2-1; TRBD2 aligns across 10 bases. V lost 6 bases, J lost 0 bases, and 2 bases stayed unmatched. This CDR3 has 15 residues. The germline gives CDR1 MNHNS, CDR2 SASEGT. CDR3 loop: CASSTSGVSYNEQFF. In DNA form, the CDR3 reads TGTGCCAGCAGCACTAGCGGGGTCTCCTACAATGAGCAGTTCTTC.

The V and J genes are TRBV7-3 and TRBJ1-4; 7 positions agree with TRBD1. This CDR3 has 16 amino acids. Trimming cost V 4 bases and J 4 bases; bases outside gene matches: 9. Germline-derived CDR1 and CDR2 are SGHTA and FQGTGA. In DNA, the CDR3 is TGTGCCAGCAGCTCCCCTGTGACAGGGTTTAATGAAAAACTGTTTTTT. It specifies CASSSPVTGFNEKLFF.

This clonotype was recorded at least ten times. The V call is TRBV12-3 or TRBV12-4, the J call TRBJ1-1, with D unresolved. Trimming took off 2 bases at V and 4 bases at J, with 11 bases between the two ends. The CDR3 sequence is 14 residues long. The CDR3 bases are TGTGCCAGCAGTTTAATGTGGGGTGGCACTGAAGCTTTCTTT. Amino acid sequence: CASSLMWGGTEAFF.

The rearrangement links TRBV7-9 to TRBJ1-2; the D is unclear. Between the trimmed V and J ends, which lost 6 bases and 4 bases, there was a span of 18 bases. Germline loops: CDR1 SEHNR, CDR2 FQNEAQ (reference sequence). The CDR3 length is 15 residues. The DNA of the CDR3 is TGTGCCAGCAGTCCTTCGGGGTCCATCGGCTATGGCTACACCTTC. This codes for CASSPSGSIGYGYTF. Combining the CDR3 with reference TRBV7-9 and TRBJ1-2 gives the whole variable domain DTGVSQNPRHKITKRGQNVTFRCDPISEHNRLYWYRQTLGQGPEFLTYFQNEAQLEKSRLLSDRFSAERPKGSFSTLEIQRTEQGDSAMYLCASSPSGSIGYGYTFGSGTRLTVV.

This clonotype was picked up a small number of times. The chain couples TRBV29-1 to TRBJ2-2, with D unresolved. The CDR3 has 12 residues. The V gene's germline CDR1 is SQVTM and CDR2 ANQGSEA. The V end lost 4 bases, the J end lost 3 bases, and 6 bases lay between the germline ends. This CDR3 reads CSVAGHTGELFF. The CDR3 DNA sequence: TGCAGCGTTGCGGGTCACACCGGGGAGCTGTTTTTT.

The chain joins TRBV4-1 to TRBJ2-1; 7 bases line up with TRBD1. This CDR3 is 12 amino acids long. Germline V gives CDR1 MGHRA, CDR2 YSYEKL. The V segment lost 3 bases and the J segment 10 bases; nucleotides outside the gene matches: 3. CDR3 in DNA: TGCGCCAGCAGCCAGCTGGGACAGGAGCAGTTCTTC. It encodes CASSQLGQEQFF.

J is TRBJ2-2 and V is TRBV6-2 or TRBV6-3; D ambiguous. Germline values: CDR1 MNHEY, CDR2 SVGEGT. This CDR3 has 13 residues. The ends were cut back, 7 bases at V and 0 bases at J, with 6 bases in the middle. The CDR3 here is CASTNTNTGELFF. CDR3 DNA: TGTGCCAGCACCAACACGAACACCGGGGAGCTGTTTTTT.

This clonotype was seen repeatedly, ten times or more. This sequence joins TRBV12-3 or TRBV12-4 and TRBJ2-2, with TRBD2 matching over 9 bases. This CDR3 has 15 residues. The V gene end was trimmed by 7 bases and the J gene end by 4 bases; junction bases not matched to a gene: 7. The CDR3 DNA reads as TGTGCCAGCAACCTTGGCGGGAGGGCCACCGGGGAGCTGTTTTTT. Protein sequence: CASNLGGRATGELFF.

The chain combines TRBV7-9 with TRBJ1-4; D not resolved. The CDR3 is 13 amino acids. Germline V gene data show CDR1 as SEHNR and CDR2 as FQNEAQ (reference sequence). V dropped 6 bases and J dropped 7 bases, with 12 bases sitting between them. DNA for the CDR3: TGTGCCAGCAGGGGATTGAAGGGTGAAAAACTGTTTTTT. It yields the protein CASRGLKGEKLFF.

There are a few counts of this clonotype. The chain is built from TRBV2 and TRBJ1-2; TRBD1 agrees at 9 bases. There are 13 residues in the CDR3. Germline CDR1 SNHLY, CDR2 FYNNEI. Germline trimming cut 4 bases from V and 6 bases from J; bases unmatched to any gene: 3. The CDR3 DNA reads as TGTGCCAGCAGTGTGGACAGGGGAAATGGCTACACCTTC. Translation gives CASSVDRGNGYTF.

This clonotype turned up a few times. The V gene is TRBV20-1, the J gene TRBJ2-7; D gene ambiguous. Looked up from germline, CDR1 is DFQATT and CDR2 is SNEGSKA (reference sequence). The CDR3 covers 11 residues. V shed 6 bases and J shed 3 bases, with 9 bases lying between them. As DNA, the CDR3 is TGCAGTGCGGCCCTCTACTACGAGCAGTACTTC. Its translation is CSAALYYEQYF.

CDR3: CASSFYAGGNYNEQFF. The CDR3, as DNA: TGTGCCAGCAGTTTTTATGCGGGAGGAAACTACAATGAGCAGTTCTTC. The chain joins TRBV28 to TRBJ2-1; 8 bases are a match to TRBD2. Germline CDR1 and CDR2: MDHEN and SYDVKM. The CDR3 has 16 amino acids. V lost 3 bases and J lost 3; bases outside the gene matches: 7.

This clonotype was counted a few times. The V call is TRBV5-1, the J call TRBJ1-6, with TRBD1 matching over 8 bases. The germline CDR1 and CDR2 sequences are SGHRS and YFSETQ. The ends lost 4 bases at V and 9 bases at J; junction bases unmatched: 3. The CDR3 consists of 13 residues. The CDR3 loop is CASSRQGSSPLHF. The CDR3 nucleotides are TGCGCCAGCAGCCGACAGGGGAGTTCACCCCTCCACTTT.

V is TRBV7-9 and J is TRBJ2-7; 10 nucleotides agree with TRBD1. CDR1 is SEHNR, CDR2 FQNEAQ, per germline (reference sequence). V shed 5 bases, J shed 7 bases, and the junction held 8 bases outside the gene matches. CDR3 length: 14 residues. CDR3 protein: CASSRGTGVGEQYF. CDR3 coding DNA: TGTGCCAGCAGCCGCGGGACAGGGGTAGGGGAGCAGTACTTC.

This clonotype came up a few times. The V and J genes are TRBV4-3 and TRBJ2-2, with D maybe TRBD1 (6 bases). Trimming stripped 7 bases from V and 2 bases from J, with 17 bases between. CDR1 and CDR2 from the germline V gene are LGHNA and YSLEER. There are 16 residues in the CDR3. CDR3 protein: CASTRQVTTNTGELFF. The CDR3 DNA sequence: TGCGCCAGCACCAGACAGGTGACCACAAACACCGGGGAGCTGTTTTTT.

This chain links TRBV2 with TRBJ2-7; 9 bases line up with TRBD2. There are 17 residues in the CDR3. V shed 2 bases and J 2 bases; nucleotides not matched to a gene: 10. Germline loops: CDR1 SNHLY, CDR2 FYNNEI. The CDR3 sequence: CASSEPAGGPLAYEQYF. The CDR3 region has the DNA TGTGCCAGCAGTGAACCAGCGGGAGGCCCTTTAGCCTACGAGCAGTACTTC.

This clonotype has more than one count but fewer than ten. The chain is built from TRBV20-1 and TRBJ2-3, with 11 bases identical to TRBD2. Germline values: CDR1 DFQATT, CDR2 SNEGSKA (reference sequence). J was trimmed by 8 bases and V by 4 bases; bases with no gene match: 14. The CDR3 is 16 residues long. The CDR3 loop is CSATKLAGDHGGTQYF. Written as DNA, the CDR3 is TGCAGTGCTACTAAACTAGCGGGGGACCATGGAGGTACGCAGTATTTT.

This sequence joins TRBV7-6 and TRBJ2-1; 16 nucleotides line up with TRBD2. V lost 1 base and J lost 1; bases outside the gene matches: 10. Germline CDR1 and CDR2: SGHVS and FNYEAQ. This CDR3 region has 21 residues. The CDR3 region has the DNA TGTGCCAGCAGCTTAGAAGCCGGGACTAGCGGGAGGGCGTCGTCCTACAATGAGCAGTTCTTC. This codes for CASSLEAGTSGRASSYNEQFF.

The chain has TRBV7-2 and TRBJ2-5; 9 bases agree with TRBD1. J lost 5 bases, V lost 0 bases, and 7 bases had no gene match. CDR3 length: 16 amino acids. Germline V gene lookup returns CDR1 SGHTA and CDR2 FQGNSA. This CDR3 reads CASSLAGTGIPETQYF. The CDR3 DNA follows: TGTGCCAGCAGCTTAGCTGGGACAGGGATTCCGGAGACCCAGTACTTC.

The CDR3 loop is CASSQAEKYGYTF. DNA for the CDR3: TGTGCCAGCAGCCAAGCGGAGAAATATGGCTACACCTTC. The rearrangement links TRBV3-1 to TRBJ1-2; D uncertain. This CDR3 contains 13 residues. Trimming shortened V by 1 base and J by 5 bases, and 8 bases separated the two germline ends. In germline, CDR1 is LGHDT, CDR2 YNNKEL (reference sequence).

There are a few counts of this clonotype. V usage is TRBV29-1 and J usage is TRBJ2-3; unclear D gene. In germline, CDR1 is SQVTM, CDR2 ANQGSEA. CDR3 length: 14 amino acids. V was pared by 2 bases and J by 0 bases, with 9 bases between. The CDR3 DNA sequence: TGCAGCGTTGAAATGAGACTGAGCACAGATACGCAGTATTTT. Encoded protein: CSVEMRLSTDTQYF.

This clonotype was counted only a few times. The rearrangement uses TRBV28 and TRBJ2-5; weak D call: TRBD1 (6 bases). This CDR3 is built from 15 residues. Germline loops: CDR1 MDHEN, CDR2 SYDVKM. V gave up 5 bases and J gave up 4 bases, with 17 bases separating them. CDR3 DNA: TGTGCCAGCAGTATCACAGGGACCGCGGCAGAGACCCAGTACTTC. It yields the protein CASSITGTAAETQYF. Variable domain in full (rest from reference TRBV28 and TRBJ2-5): DVKVTQSSRYLVKRTGEKVFLECVQDMDHENMFWYRQDPGLGLRLIYFSYDVKMKEKGDIPEGYSVSREKKERFSLILESASTNQTSMYLCASSITGTAAETQYFGPGTRLLVL.